These 7 T cell receptor beta chains were all obtained from the same sample, sequenced in a study of response to subunit inactivated influenza vaccine. Using its own MiXCR run on the RT-PCR reads, TCRdb lists one record per CDR3 protein. The data hold 180,000 or so distinct CDR3 sequences, with about 12% observed a single time. This sample was shared with a second study, whose subject was T cells expressing NK-cell markers. That study reports: Researchers built TCR beta cDNA using 5'RACE template switching with UMIs.

This specimen consisted of CD8+ T cells sorted from PBMCs, obtained 12 days after vaccination. These receptor sequences come from a man aged 45-65 years who received an inactivated influenza vaccine.

The rearrangement links TRBV7-6 to TRBJ2-1, with D maybe TRBD2 (5 bases). Germline lookup yields CDR1 SGHVS and CDR2 FNYEAQ. The CDR3 contains 18 residues. The V and J ends lost 1 base and 5 bases respectively, with 21 bases between them. The CDR3 protein is CASSLGPRVGWLNNEQFF. CDR3 in DNA: TGTGCCAGCAGCTTAGGCCCGAGGGTGGGATGGCTAAACAATGAGCAGTTCTTC.

With respect to this clonotype: The junction does not match germline at one end; this may be a read error. This chain joins TRBV7-2 and TRBJ2-7; 7 bases align to TRBD1. The CDR3 length is 13 residues. Germline CDR1 and CDR2: SGHTA and FQGNSA. CDR3 in DNA: TGTGCCAGCAGCTCGACAGGGATCTACGAGCAGTGCTTC. Translation: CASSSTGIYEQCF.

V usage is TRBV18 and J usage is TRBJ1-1, with D uncertain. Deletions cut 5 bases from V and 4 bases from J, with 8 bases between. The CDR3 length is 12 residues. Germline V lookup: CDR1 KGHSH, CDR2 LQKENI. CDR3 sequence: CASSGVSTEAFF. DNA for the CDR3: TGTGCCAGCTCAGGGGTGAGCACTGAAGCTTTCTTT.

This sequence joins TRBV4-2 and TRBJ2-1; unclear D gene. The CDR3 runs to 15 residues. Germline loops: CDR1 LGHNA, CDR2 YNFKEQ. Trimming removed 4 bases at V and 2 bases at J, with 12 bases between. This CDR3 reads CASSLVGFTYNEQFF. CDR3 DNA: TGTGCCAGCAGCCTCGTGGGGTTTACCTACAATGAGCAGTTCTTC.

This clonotype was counted between two and nine times. The chain carries TRBV5-1 and TRBJ2-1; 16 bases agree with TRBD2. TRBJ2-7 matches the DNA end more closely, so the J call is doubtful. The CDR3 covers 19 residues. CDR1 and CDR2 (germline): SGHRS, YFSETQ. The DNA for the CDR3 is TGCGCCAGCAGCCACAGGGGGGGACTAGCGGGAGGGGCCTACAATGAGCAGTACTTC. Its protein product is CASSHRGGLAGGAYNEQYF.

The V and J genes are TRBV27 and TRBJ2-7; TRBD1 is a possible D gene (6 bases). CDR1 is MNHEY and CDR2 is SMNVEV in the germline V gene (reference sequence). V was pared by 11 bases and J by 0 bases, with 17 bases between. The CDR3 length is 14 residues. CDR3 sequence reads: CAARRTANSYEQYF. The CDR3, as DNA: TGTGCCGCGAGGAGGACAGCAAACTCCTACGAGCAGTACTTC.

The V and J genes are TRBV6-5 and TRBJ2-7; a weak D match, TRBD1 (5 bases). There are 15 residues in the CDR3. The V end was cut by 6 bases, the J end by 2 bases, with 17 bases between. Germline V gene lookup returns CDR1 MNHEY and CDR2 SVGAGI. DNA of the CDR3: TGTGCCAGCAGATTACCCGGAACAGGAGCCTACGAGCAGTACTTC. It specifies CASRLPGTGAYEQYF.